This TCR beta chain derives from a study of blood T cell repertoires in COVID-19. About the study: From the United States, Italy and Spain came samples of acute and convalescent COVID-19. PBMCs, B-cell-depleted T cells, or T cells provided the cDNA or gDNA that made up the material.

Authors' processing steps: Estimated nucleated cell counts came from reference gene primer amplification. The assay was immunoSEQ multiplex PCR, and TCRdb's table has in-frame clones only and misses some. The V and J calls and clone size are taken from that table; D and trimming were inferred from the DNA. Of tens of thousands of clones listed, 70% to 85% are singletons. This TCR was sampled from a woman aged 50 to 60 with acute or convalescent COVID-19. The material sequenced was peripheral blood.

Here the CDR3 reads CASSLGQGVEGYTF. The CDR3 DNA follows: TGTGCCAGCAGCTTGGGACAGGGGGTCGAGGGCTACACCTTC. V is TRBV5-4 and J is TRBJ1-2; 9 nucleotides match TRBD1. V was clipped by 0 bases and J by 8 bases; unmatched bases: 5. The CDR3 has 14 amino acids. Germline V CDR1 and CDR2: SGHNT, YYREEE (reference sequence).